This T cell receptor (beta chain) was identified during a study of identical twins. Findings of the study overall: The more abundant beta clonotypes in cord blood had fewer insertions, and memory repertoires did not show this. Out-of-frame alpha sequences common to twins exhibited a surplus of low generation probability.

This clonotype was counted many times. What it binds is unknown. From the 5' RACE reads, TCRdb called clonotypes with MiXCR, one entry per CDR3 protein. The sample includes around 570,000 distinct CDR3 sequences, 9.5% to 10% of them seen just once. After removal of 5 bases from V and 1 base from J, the junction contained 4 bases not matched to a gene. Germline V lookup: CDR1 SGHAT, CDR2 FQNNGV. The CDR3 extends over 14 amino acids. The sample was also reused in another study, on yellow fever vaccine responses in identical twins.

Sequencing was done on a sample of PBMCs. This sequence originates from a woman between 18 and 29 years old in good health. V gene TRBV11-2 combines with J gene TRBJ1-2, with 7 bases fitting TRBD1. CDR3 bases: TGTGCCAGCAGCCAGGGGGAGGGTAACTATGGCTACACCTTC. This gives the protein CASSQGEGNYGYTF.